This entry is about one T cell receptor (beta chain). Its antigen is not known. V gave up 5 bases and J gave up 8 bases, with 12 bases separating them. Germline assignment: CDR1 SGHTA and CDR2 FQGNSA. The length of the CDR3 is 12 residues. This sample was taken from a study of tumour-infiltrating T cells in Burkitt lymphoma. Study details: All epidemiological Burkitt lymphoma subtypes were represented in the cohort.

Assay: immunoSEQ multiplex PCR; the TCRdb copy retains only in-frame clones and omits some. This table has more than 45,000 clones, approximately 31% appearing once. Overall study findings and caveats: Public clonotypes, several, appeared across numerous Burkitt lymphoma patients.

This chain joins TRBV7-2 and TRBJ1-2, with TRBD1 as a possible D gene (6 bases). The sample consisted of tumor tissue. The TCR originated in a human donor with Burkitt lymphoma. CDR3 nucleotide sequence: TGTGCCAGCAGCCGACAGGCGGAGGGCTACACCTTC. This codes for CASSRQAEGYTF.